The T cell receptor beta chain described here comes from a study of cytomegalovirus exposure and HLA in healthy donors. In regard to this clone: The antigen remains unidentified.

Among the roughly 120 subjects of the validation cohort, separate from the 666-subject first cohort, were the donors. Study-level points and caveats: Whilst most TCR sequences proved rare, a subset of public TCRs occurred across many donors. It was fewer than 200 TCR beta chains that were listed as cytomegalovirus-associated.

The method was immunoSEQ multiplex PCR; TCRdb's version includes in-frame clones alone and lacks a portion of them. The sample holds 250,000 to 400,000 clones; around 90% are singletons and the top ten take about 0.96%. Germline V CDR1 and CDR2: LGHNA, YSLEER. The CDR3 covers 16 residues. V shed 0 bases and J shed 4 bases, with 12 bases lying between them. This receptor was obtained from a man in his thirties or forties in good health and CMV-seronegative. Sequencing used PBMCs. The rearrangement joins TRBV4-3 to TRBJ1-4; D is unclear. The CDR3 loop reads CASSQDPHRINEKLFF. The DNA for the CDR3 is TGCGCCAGCAGCCAAGATCCGCACAGAATTAATGAAAAACTGTTTTTT.